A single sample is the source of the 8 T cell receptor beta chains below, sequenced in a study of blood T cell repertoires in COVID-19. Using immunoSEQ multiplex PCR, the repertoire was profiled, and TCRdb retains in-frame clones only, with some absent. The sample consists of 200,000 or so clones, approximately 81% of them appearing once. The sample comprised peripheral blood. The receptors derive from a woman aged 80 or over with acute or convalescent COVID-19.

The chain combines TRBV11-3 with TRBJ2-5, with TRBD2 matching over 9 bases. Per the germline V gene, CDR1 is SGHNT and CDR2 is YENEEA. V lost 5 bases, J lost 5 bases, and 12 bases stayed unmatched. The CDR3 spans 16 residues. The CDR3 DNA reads TGTGCCAGCAGCAAGGGACTAGCCAACTACCTGGAGACCCAGTACTTC. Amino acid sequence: CASSKGLANYLETQYF.

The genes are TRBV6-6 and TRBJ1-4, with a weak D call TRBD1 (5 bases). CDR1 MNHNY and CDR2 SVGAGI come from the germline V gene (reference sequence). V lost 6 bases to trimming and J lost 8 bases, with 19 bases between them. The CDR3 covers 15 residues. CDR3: CASSPPGGMREKLFF. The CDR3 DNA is TGTGCCAGCAGCCCGCCCGGGGGGATGCGGGAAAAACTGTTTTTT.

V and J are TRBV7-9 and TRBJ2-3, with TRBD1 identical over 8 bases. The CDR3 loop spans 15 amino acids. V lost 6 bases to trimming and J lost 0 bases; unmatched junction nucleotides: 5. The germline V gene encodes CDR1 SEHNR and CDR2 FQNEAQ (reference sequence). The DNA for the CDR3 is TGTGCCAGCAGTAGACAGGGGACCAGCACAGATACGCAGTATTTT. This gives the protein CASSRQGTSTDTQYF.

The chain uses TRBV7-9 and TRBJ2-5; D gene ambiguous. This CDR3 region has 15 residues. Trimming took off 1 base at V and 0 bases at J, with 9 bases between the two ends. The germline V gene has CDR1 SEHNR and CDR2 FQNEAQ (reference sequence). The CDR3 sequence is CASSLGASNQETQYF. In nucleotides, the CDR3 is TGTGCCAGCAGCTTAGGGGCCTCGAACCAAGAGACCCAGTACTTC.

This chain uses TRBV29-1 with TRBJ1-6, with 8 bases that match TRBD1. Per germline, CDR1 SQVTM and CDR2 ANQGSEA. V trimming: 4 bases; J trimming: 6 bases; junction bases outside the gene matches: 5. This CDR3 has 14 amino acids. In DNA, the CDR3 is TGCAGCGTTGCACAGGGGGATCTTAATTCACCCCTCCACTTT. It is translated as CSVAQGDLNSPLHF.

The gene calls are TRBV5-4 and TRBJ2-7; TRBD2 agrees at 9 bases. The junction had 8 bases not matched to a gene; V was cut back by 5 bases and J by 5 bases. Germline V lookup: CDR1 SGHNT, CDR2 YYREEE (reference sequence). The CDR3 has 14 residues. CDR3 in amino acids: CASRPEVAGDEQYF. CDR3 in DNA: TGTGCCAGCAGACCCGAGGTAGCGGGAGACGAGCAGTACTTC.

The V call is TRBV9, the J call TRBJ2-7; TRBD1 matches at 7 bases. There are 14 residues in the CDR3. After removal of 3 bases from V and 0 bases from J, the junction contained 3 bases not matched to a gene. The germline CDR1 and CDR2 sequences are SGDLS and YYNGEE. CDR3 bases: TGTGCCAGCAGCGGCCGGGACAGCTCCTACGAGCAGTACTTC. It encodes CASSGRDSSYEQYF.

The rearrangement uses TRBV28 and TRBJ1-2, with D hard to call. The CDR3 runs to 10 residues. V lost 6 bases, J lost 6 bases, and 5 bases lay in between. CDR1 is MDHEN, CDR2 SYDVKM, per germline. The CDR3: CASSSHGYTF. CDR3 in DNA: TGTGCCAGCAGCTCCCATGGCTACACCTTC.